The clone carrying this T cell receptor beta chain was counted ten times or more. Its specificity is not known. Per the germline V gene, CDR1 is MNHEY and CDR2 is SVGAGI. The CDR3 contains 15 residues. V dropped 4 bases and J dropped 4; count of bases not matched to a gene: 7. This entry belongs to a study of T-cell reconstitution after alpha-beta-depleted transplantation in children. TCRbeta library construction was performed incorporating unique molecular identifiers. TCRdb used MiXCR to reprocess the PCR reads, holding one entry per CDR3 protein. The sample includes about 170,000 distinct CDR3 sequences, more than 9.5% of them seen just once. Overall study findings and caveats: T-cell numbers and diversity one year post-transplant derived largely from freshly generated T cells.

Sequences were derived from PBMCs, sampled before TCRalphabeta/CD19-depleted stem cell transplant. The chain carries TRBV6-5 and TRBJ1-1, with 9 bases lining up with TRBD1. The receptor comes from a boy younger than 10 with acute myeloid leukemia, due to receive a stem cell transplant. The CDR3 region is CASSFPGQGPTEAFF. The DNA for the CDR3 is TGTGCCAGCAGTTTCCCGGGACAGGGCCCCACTGAAGCTTTCTTT.